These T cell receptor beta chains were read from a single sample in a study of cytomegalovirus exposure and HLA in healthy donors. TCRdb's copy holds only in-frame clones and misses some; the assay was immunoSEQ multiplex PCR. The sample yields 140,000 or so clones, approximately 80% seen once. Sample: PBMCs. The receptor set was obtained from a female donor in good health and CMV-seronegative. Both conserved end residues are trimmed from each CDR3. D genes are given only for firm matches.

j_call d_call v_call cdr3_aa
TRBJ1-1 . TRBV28 ASSLDWQNTEAF
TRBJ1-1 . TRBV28 ASRERGGGTEAF
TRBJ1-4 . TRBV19 ASSREIATNEKLF
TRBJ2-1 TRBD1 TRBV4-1 ASSQDWTGAYNEQF
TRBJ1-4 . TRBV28 ASSFIGGRGEKLF
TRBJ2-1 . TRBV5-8 ASSLALTINEQF
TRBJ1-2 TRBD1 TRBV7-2 ASTPKTGGPAYT
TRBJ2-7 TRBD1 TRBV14 ASSQLGTGKSEQY
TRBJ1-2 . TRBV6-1 ASSEAGHYGYP
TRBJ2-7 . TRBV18 ASSPYGAGAIAYEQY
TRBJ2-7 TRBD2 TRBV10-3 AISEGLASSYEQY
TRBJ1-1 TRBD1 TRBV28 ASSPSDRAVTEAF
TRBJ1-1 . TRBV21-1 ASSPRWTGTGGSGCTEAF
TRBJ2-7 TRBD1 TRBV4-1 ASSQPRDRGGSEQY
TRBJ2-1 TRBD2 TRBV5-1 ASSFVGAGGYNEQF
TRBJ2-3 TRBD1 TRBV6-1 ASSALSWGQTTDTQY
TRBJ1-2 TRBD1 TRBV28 ASSSSGTGARGYT
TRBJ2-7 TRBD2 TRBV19 ASSINLGVLAGGTYEQY
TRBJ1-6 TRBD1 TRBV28 ATDDRVNSPLH
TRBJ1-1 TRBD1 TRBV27 ASSLFQGATEAF
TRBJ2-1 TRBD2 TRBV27 ASSLLGSGSAHNEQF
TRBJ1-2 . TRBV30 ACYDWTYGYT
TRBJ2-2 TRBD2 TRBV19 ASREGGVAGELF
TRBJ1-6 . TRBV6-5 ASSAVGRGSPLH
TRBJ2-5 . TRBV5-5 ASSPEGSWETQY
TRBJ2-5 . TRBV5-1 ASSLEGVGVLKTQY
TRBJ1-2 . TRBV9 ASSAETGAGYP
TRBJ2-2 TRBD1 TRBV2 ASRWDRGTGELF
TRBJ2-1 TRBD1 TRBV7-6 ASSHPPGTGHNEQF
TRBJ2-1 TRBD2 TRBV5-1 ASSLFGLAGEGEQF
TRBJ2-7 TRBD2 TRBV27 ASSPQGLAGTFYEQY
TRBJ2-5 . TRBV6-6 ASSAVSGVRETQY
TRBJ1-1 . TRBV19 ASSILARVRYSTEAF
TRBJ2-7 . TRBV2 ASSAGLLALYEQY
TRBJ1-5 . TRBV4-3 ASSQDHTNQPQH
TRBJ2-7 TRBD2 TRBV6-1 ASSERLAASSEQY
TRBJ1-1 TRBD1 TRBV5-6 ASSLGQAPNEAF
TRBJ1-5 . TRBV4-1 ASSQAQNSNQPQH
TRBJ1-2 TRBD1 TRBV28 AIKQGGIYGYT
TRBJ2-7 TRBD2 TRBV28 ASSPLASGTYEQY
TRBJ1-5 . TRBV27 ASSPSGGASNQPQH
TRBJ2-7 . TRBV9 ASSAAPGTIYEQY
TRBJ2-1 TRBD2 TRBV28 ASRTRTSGSSYNEQF
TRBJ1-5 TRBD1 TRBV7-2 ASSLEPGTGNQPQH
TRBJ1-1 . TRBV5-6 ASSLSVGHTEAF
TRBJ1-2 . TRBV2 ASKESPTSRGYT
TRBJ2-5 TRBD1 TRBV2 ASTGHRGGETQY
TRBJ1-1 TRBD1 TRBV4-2 ASSQQPTGQGAGYGSAF
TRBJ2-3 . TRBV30 AWRPTRSADTQY
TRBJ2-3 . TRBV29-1 SVEARLTDTQY
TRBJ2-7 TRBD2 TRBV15 ATSRVEREGNEQY
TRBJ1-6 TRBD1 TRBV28 ASSLYLDRGLSPLH
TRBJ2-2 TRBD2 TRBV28 ASSPTGAGVSLGGELF